What follows is one T cell receptor (beta chain) and its context. It has no known antigen specificity. No base-level quality is on record; no much larger clone is a single base apart. This sample was taken from a study of T cells in Graves' hyperthyroidism and ophthalmopathy (dated by TCRdb to about 2019). In the study overall: Peripheral blood was collected at initial diagnosis, before any treatment. To identify distinguishing TCR V-J signatures, a discovery cohort of about a hundred patients was used, comprising 40 to 45 with Graves' ophthalmopathy and 57 with stable Graves' hyperthyroidism. The 80 to 100 discovery patients were randomly divided into training and test sets at a 7:3 ratio. An independent validation cohort of fewer than 20 hyperthyroidism patients and about 15 patients who later progressed to ophthalmopathy tested prospective prediction of ophthalmopathy. In about 6 Graves' hyperthyroidism patients, the study also compared T-cell repertoires from thyroid tissue with T-cell repertoires from blood. The paper describes TCR Vbeta CDR3 sequencing of 120 to 150 peripheral blood samples, made up of about 40 ophthalmopathy patients, 70 to 80 hyperthyroidism patients and 17 progressor patients. Following sampling, methimazole starting at 30 mg daily was given to hyperthyroidism patients, and high-dose intravenous methylprednisolone was given to ophthalmopathy patients. What the research found in general, with its limitations: Sample size was not statistically predetermined, and investigators were not blinded to group allocation. During validation, the model predicted progression to ophthalmopathy a median of approximately 6 months ahead of onset, with more than 60% sensitivity and about 75% specificity. Most expanded thyroid clonotypes (frequency above 0.001) were also found in blood, which suggests that blood repertoires may mirror thyroid immune responses. A model built on a 13 V-J signature distinguished ophthalmopathy from stable hyperthyroidism, reaching around 90% sensitivity and approximately 81% specificity in cross-validation and 80%/75% in testing.

Amplification of TCR beta CDR3 regions was carried out from RNA transcripts. The TCR CDR3 was subjected to a first round of RT-PCR using the HTBI primer set and the Qiagen OneStep RT-PCR kit. A second multiplex PCR round built the libraries, followed by size selection and purification. Paired-end sequencing of the libraries was performed with 100 bp reads on an Illumina HiSeq2000. In the paper's pipeline: SOAPnuke was used to process the raw data, throwing out any read that contained adapters or uncalled bases, had a mean Phred below 15, or lacked an exact constant-primer or identifier match. COPE v1.2.5 was used to merge the high-quality paired reads, and each unique nucleotide sequence was defined as a clonotype. MiTCR v1.1 was used to align the clonotypes against IMGT TRBV, TRBD and TRBJ reference segments. Analysis was restricted to V-J combinations with a frequency above 0.0001, which covered about 99% of repertoires. A TCS score was defined as the ratio between F50 (clonal expansion) and ExV (chaos), using BLOSUM62-based TCRdist between CDR3 peptides within each V-J. Welch's t-statistics and random forest reduced fewer than 550 V-J features to 10 to 15, which were used in a naive Bayes classifier (R e1071). In-frame beta chains were kept once TCRdb had trimmed the public reads at Q25 with fastp and called clones with MiXCR. When rows share a CDR3 protein, they turn into one entry using the most common DNA and genes. None of the V and J calls come from the authors' own analysis; TCRdb made them. Within this sample are hundreds of thousands of distinct CDR3 sequences, with about a sixth of them counted one time only. The ten largest clones capture approximately 20% of the sample.

The junction shows trimming of 7 bases on V and 1 base on J, plus 14 bases between the germline ends. The germline V gene gives CDR1 as MDHEN and CDR2 as SYDVKM. The CDR3 runs 14 residues from the cysteine to the phenylalanine. CDR3 DNA is the only sequence kept; it has 42 bases, read in frame from the first base. Graves' hyperthyroidism was defined as stable when no progression to ophthalmopathy occurred over 18 months of follow-up. Hyperthyroidism patients were aged 18 to 65 years and newly diagnosed, with disease duration of less than 2 months. The study excluded patients with uncontrolled infections, other autoimmune diseases, pregnancy or lactation. Diagnoses relied on clinical symptoms, serum thyroxine and TRAb, thyroid ultrasound and orbital computed tomography. PBMCs were separated from 7.5 to 10 ml of fresh peripheral blood using Ficoll-Paque density gradient centrifugation. Total RNA was extracted with Trizol reagent, and quality was checked on an Agilent 2100 Bioanalyzer.

Recombination joined TRBV28 with TRBJ2-7, with the D call perhaps TRBD1 or TRBD2, each one matching 5 bases. This TCR derives from a woman under 30 with Graves' hyperthyroidism. What was sequenced was blood. The bases read TGTGCCAGCAACACCCGGGACGGGTCCTACGAGCAGTACTTC. Translated, it gives CASNTRDGSYEQYF.